Described below is a single TCR beta chain sequence and its context. Antigen unknown. This sample is drawn from a study of radiotherapy plus CTLA-4 blockade in lung cancer. Study in general: Objective responses were observed in around a sixth of patients, and disease control was achieved by roughly 29%. Study findings and constraints: Together with interferon-beta, which increased in serum after radiation, early dynamic changes in blood T cell clones were reportedly the best predictors of response. In blood, tumor-derived TCR clones expanded after radiotherapy plus ipilimumab.

The method was immunoSEQ multiplex PCR; TCRdb's version includes in-frame clones alone and lacks a portion of them. The profile shows approximately 98,000 clones, around 86% of them singletons. After removal of 2 bases from V and 1 base from J, the junction contained 2 bases not matched to a gene. In germline, CDR1 is LNHDA, CDR2 SQIVND (reference sequence). This CDR3 is 15 amino acids long. With ipilimumab providing CTLA-4 blockade, focal radiation was administered to patients who had chemo-refractory metastatic non-small-cell lung cancer. Material: peripheral blood, obtained from a patient treated with radiotherapy plus ipilimumab. The TCR originated in a human donor with non-small cell lung cancer who had a partial response to radiotherapy plus ipilimumab. The chain is built from TRBV19 and TRBJ1-5; 7 bases match TRBD1. The CDR3 sequence: CASSILRGSNQPQHF. CDR3 DNA sequence: TGTGCCAGTAGTATACTCAGGGGGAGCAATCAGCCCCAGCATTTT.